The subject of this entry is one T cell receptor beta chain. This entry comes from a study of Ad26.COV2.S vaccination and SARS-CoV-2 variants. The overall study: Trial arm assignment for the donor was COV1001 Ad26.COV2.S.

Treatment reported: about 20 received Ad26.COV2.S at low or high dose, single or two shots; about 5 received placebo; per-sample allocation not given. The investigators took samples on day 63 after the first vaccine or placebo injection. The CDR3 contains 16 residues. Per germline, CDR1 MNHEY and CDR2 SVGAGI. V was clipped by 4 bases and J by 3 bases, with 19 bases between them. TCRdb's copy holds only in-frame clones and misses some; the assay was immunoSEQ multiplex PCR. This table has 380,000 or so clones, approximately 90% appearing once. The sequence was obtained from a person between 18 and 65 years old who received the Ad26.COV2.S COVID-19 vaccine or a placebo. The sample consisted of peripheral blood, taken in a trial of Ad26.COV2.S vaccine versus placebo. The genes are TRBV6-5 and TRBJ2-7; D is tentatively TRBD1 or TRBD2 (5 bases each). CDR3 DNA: TGTGCCAGCAGTTCCAACCTCCGGGACCCCTACTACGAGCAGTACTTC. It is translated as CASSSNLRDPYYEQYF.